The entry that follows covers one TCR beta chain sequence. The target antigen is unknown. This entry is derived from a study of T cell repertoires in cytomegalovirus infection. Regarding the study as a whole: Summed public TCR beta family frequency identified CMV carriers bearing the relevant HLA.

The CDR3 has 16 residues. CDR1 is SGHNT, CDR2 YENEEA, per germline. Trimming stripped 2 bases from V and 2 bases from J, with 13 bases between. TCRdb redid the calling of the reads with MiXCR, one entry per CDR3 protein. The table shows approximately 70,000 distinct CDR3 sequences, with 22% occurring only once. The receptor was isolated from a human donor in good health (CMV status not recorded). Some clones in this sample may be carry-over from other donors' samples. The chain joins TRBV11-3 to TRBJ2-1, with a weak D call TRBD2 (5 bases). Material for sequencing was PBMCs, sequenced either directly or after in vitro stimulation (not recorded which). Here the CDR3 DNA reads TGTGCCAGCAGCTTATTCGGCGGAGGCGCCTACAATGAGCAGTTCTTC. Translating gives CASSLFGGGAYNEQFF.